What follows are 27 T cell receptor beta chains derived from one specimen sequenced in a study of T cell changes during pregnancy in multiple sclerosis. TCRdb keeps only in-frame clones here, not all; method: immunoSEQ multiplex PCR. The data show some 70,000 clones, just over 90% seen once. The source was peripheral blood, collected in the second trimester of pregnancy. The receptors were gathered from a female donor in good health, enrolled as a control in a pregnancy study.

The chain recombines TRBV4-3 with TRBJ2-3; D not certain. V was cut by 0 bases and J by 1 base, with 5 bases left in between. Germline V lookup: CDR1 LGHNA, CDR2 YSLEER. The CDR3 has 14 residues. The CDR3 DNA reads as TGCGCCAGCAGCCAAGATGGAGGCACAGATACGCAGTATTTT. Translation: CASSQDGGTDTQYF.

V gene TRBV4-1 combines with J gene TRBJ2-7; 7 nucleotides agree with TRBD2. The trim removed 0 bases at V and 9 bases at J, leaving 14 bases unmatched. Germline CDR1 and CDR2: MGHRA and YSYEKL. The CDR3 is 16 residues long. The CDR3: CASSQERGGGPLGQYF. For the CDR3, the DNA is TGCGCCAGCAGCCAAGAGCGGGGCGGGGGTCCCCTAGGGCAGTACTTC.

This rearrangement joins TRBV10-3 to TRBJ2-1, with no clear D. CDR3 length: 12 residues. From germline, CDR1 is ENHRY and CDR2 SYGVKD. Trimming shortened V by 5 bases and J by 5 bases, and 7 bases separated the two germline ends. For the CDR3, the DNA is TGTGCCATCAGTTCCCTAGACAATGAGCAGTTCTTC. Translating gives CAISSLDNEQFF.

DNA for the CDR3: TGTGCCTGGACGGCGGGAGACCTCGATGGGAATGAGCAGTTCTTC. Protein: CAWTAGDLDGNEQFF. This chain joins TRBV30 and TRBJ2-1; 7 nucleotides match TRBD2. J gave up 7 bases and V 4 bases, and 13 bases lay outside the gene matches. Germline V gene data show CDR1 as GTSNPN and CDR2 as SVGIG (reference sequence). There are 15 residues in the CDR3.

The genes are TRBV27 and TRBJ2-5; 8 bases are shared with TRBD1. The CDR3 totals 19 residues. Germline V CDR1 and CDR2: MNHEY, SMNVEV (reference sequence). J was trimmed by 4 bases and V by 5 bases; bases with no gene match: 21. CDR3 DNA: TGTGCCAGCAGTGTCACACCGGGACAGGCACGAGGCTGGGGAGAGACCCAGTACTTC. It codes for CASSVTPGQARGWGETQYF.

CDR3 region: CASSLRFSGGSTDTQYF. Written as DNA, the CDR3 is TGCGCCAGCAGCTTGCGTTTCAGCGGGGGTAGCACAGATACGCAGTATTTT. The chain combines TRBV5-1 with TRBJ2-3, with TRBD2 identical over 8 bases. CDR3 length equals 17 residues. In germline, CDR1 is SGHRS, CDR2 YFSETQ. Trimming took 1 base from V and 0 from J; bases not matched to a gene: 7.

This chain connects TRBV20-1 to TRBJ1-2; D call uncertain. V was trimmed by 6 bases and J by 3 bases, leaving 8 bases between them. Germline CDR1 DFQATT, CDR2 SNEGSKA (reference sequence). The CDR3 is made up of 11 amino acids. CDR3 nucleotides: TGCAGTGCGGCGGGAGACTATGGCTACACCTTC. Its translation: CSAAGDYGYTF.

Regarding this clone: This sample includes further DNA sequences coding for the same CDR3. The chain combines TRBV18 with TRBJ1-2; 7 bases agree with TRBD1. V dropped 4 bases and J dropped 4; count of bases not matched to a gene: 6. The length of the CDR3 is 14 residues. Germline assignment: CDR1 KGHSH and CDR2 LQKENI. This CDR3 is CASSLGTASYGYTF. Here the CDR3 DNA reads TGTGCCAGCTCACTAGGGACAGCGTCCTATGGCTACACCTTC.

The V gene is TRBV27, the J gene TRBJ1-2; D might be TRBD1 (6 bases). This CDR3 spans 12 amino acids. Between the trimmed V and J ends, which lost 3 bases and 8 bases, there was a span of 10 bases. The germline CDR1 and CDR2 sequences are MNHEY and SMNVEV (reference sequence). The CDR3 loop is CASSFDRRGYTF. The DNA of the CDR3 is TGTGCCAGCAGTTTCGACAGGCGGGGCTACACCTTC.

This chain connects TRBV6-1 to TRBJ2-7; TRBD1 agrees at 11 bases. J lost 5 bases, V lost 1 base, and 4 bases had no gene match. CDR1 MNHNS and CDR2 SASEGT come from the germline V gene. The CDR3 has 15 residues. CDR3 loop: CASSEGGQGVHEQYF. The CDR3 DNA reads TGTGCCAGCAGTGAAGGGGGACAGGGGGTCCACGAGCAGTACTTC.

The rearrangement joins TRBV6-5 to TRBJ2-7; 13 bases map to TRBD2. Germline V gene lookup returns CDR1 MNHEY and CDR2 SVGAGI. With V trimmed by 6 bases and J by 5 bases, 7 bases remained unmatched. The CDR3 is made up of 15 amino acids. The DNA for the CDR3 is TGTGCCAGCAGCGTGACTAGCGGGAGGACCCACGAGCAGTACTTC. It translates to CASSVTSGRTHEQYF.

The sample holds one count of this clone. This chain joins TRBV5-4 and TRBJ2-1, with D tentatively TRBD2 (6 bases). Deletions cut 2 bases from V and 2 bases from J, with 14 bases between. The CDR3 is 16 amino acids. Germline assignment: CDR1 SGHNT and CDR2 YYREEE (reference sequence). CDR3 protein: CASSLTGDRTYNEQFF. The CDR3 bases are TGTGCCAGCAGCTTAACGGGGGATCGAACCTACAATGAGCAGTTCTTC. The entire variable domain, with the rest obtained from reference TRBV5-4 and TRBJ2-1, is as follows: ETGVTQSPTHLIKTRGQQVTLRCSSQSGHNTVSWYQQALGQGPQFIFQYYREEENGRGNFPPRFSGLQFPNYSSELNVNALELDDSALYLCASSLTGDRTYNEQFFGPGTRLTVL.

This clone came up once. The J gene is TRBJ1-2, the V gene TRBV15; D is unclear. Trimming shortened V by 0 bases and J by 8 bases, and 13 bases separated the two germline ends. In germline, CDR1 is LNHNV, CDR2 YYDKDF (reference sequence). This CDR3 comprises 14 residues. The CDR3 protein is CATSRDLRAGGYTF. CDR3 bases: TGTGCCACCAGCAGAGATTTGAGGGCTGGGGGCTACACCTTC.

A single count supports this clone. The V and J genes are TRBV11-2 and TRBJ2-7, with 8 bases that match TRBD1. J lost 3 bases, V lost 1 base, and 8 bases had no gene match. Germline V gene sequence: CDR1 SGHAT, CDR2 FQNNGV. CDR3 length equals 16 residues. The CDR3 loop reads CASSLGTQGGLYEQYF. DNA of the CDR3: TGTGCCAGCAGCTTAGGTACACAGGGGGGCCTCTACGAGCAGTACTTC.

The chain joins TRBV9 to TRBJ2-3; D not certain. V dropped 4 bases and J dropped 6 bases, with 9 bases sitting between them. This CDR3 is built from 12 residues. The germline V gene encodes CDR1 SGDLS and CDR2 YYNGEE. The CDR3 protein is CASSLALDTQYF. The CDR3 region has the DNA TGTGCCAGCAGCCTCGCGTTGGATACGCAGTATTTT. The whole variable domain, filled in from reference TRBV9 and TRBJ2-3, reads DSGVTQTPKHLITATGQRVTLRCSPRSGDLSVYWYQQSLDQGLQFLIQYYNGEERAKGNILERFSAQQFPDLHSELNLSSLELGDSALYFCASSLALDTQYFGPGTRLTVL.

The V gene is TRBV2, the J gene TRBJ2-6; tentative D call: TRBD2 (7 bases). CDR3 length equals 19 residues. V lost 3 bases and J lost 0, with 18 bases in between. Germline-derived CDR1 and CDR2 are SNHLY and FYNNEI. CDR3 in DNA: TGTGCCAGCAGTGATATCGGGGGGAGGGGGACCTCTGGGGCCAACGTCCTGACTTTC. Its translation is CASSDIGGRGTSGANVLTF.

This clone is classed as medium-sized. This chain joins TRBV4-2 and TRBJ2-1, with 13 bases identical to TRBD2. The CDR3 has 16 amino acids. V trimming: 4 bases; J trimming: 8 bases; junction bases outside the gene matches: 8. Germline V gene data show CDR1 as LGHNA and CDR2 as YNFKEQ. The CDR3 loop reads CASSPGLAGLGYEQFF. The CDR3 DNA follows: TGTGCCAGCAGCCCGGGACTAGCGGGGTTAGGGTATGAGCAGTTCTTC.

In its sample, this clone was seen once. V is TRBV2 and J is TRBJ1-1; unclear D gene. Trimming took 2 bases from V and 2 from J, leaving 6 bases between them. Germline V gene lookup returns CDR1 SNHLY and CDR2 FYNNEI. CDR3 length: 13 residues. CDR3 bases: TGTGCCAGCAGTGAATTAGAAAACACTGAAGCTTTCTTT. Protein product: CASSELENTEAFF. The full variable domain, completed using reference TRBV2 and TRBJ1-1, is EPEVTQTPSHQVTQMGQEVILRCVPISNHLYFYWYRQILGQKVEFLVSFYNNEISEKSEIFDDQFSVERPDGSNFTLKIRSTKLEDSAMYFCASSELENTEAFFGQGTRLTVV.

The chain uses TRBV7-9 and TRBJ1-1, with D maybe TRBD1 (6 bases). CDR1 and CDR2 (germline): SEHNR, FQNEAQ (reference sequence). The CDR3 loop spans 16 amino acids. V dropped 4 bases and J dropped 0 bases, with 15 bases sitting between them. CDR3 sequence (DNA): TGTGCCAGCAGCTCAGGGGCCCTTCTTCTGAACACTGAAGCTTTCTTT. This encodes CASSSGALLLNTEAFF.

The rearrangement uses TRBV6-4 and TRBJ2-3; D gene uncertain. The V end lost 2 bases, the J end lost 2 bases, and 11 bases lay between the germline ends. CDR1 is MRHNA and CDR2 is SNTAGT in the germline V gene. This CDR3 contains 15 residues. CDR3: CASSDTGTPTDTQYF. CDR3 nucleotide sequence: TGTGCCAGCAGTGACACGGGTACACCCACAGATACGCAGTATTTT.

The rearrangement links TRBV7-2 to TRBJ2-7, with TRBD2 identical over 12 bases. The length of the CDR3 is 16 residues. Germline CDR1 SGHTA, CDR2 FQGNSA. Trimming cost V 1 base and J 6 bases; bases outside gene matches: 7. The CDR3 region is CASSLGLAGASFEQYF. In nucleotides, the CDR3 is TGTGCCAGCAGCTTAGGACTAGCGGGGGCAAGTTTCGAGCAGTACTTC.

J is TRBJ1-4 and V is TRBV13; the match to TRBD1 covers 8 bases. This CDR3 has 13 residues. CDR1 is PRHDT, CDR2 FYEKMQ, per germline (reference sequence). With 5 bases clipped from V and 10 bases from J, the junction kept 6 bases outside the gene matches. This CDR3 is CASSPPDRVKLFF. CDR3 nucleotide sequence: TGTGCCAGCAGCCCGCCGGACAGGGTAAAACTGTTTTTT.

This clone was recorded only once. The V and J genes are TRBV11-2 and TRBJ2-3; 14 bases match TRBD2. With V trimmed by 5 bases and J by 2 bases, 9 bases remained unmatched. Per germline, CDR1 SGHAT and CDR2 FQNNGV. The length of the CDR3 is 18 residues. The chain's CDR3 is CASSPGLAGGHSTDTQYF. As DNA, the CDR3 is TGTGCCAGCAGCCCTGGACTAGCGGGAGGCCACTCCACAGATACGCAGTATTTT. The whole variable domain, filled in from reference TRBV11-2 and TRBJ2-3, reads EAGVAQSPRYKIIEKRQSVAFWCNPISGHATLYWYQQILGQGPKLLIQFQNNGVVDDSQLPKDRFSAERLKGVDSTLKIQPAKLEDSAVYLCASSPGLAGGHSTDTQYFGPGTRLTVL.

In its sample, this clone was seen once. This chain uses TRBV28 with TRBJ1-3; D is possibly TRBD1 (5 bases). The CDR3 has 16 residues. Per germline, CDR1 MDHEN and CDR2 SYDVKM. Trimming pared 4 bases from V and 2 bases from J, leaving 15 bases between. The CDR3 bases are TGTGCCAGCAGTTCAACCTGGGGGGGGGCTGGAAACACCATATATTTT. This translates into CASSSTWGGAGNTIYF.

CDR3 sequence: CASSIAGGNYNEQFF. CDR3 nucleotides: TGTGCCAGTAGTATAGCGGGGGGGAACTACAATGAGCAGTTCTTC. The rearrangement joins TRBV19 to TRBJ2-1, with 8 bases fitting TRBD2. CDR3 length: 15 residues. V lost 1 base and J lost 3; bases outside the gene matches: 2. Germline V CDR1 and CDR2: LNHDA, SQIVND (reference sequence).

The CDR3 DNA reads TGCAGCGTTCAGCCGACTAGCGGGGCCTACAATGAGCAGTTCTTC. It is translated as CSVQPTSGAYNEQFF. The chain couples TRBV29-1 to TRBJ2-1; 11 bases fit TRBD2. J was trimmed by 2 bases and V by 5 bases; bases with no gene match: 5. CDR3 length: 15 amino acids. CDR1 is SQVTM and CDR2 is ANQGSEA in the germline V gene.

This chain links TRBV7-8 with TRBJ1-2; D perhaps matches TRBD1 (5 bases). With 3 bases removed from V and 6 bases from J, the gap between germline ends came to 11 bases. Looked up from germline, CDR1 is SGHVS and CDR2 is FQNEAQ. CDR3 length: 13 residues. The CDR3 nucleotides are TGTGCCAGCAGCTTGGGGACTACGAATGGCTACACCTTC. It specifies CASSLGTTNGYTF.